This TCR beta chain was recorded in a study of cytomegalovirus exposure and HLA in healthy donors. Study information: It was reported in a later analysis that the 90 to 150 validation repertoires used the same platform as the approximately 600 first-cohort repertoires. Whole-study results and caveats: The TCR clusters that emerged in the first cohort tended, a later analysis found, to co-occur in the 110 or so validation repertoires. Researchers counted around 180 TCR beta chains as cytomegalovirus-associated. Specificity for CMV antigens was confirmed in vitro for a few of the CMV-associated chains.

This CDR3 comprises 15 residues. Per the germline V gene, CDR1 is SGDLS and CDR2 is YYNGEE. The V gene end was trimmed by 3 bases and the J gene end by 5 bases; junction bases not matched to a gene: 9. A remark on this clone: Its matching antigen is unknown.

Measured with immunoSEQ multiplex PCR; TCRdb has only the in-frame clones, and not every one. This table has more than 50,000 clones, roughly 94% appearing once. V and J are TRBV9 and TRBJ2-3, with TRBD2 matching 7 bases. This receptor was taken from a man aged 18 to 30 in good health and CMV-seronegative. Material for sequencing was PBMCs. This CDR3 reads CASSGGGLALDTQYF. The CDR3 DNA reads TGTGCCAGCAGCGGGGGAGGGCTAGCTTTAGATACGCAGTATTTT.